The 29 T cell receptor beta chains in this list originate from one sample, sequenced in a study of cytomegalovirus exposure and HLA in healthy donors. PCR primers comprised 60 Vbeta and 13 Jbeta primers. Method: immunoSEQ multiplex PCR; TCRdb's copy keeps in-frame clones and lacks some. This table holds 170,000 or so clones, around 80% found once. The material sequenced was PBMCs. These TCRs come from a woman aged 60-70 years in good health and CMV-seropositive.

The chain combines TRBV7-8 with TRBJ2-3; the match to TRBD1 covers 10 bases. Germline V gene data show CDR1 as SGHVS and CDR2 as FQNEAQ. The length of the CDR3 is 17 residues. Unmatched junction bases numbered 9, after V lost 3 bases and J lost 3 bases. The DNA for the CDR3 is TGTGCCAGCAGCTTTAGACAGGGGGCGTTTGGAACAGATACGCAGTATTTT. Protein sequence: CASSFRQGAFGTDTQYF.

The V gene is TRBV30, the J gene TRBJ1-4; D call uncertain. This CDR3 is 11 amino acids long. Per germline, CDR1 GTSNPN and CDR2 SVGIG (reference sequence). Trimming took 7 bases from V and 8 from J, leaving 11 bases between them. The CDR3 is CASEWREKLFF. The CDR3 DNA sequence: TGTGCCTCGGAGTGGAGGGAAAAACTGTTTTTT.

In this sample, this clone turned up once. The chain has TRBV4-3 and TRBJ2-4; D gene uncertain. V lost 0 bases and J 7 bases, leaving 7 bases between the germline ends. Germline V lookup: CDR1 LGHNA, CDR2 YSLEER. CDR3 size: 13 residues. For the CDR3, the DNA is TGCGCCAGCAGCCAAGAGACTGGTAACATTCAGTACTTC. Protein sequence: CASSQETGNIQYF.

V is TRBV7-8 and J is TRBJ1-4; possibly TRBD1 for D (6 bases). Trimming took off 3 bases at V and 16 bases at J, with 24 bases between the two ends. Germline values: CDR1 SGHVS, CDR2 FQNEAQ. The CDR3 covers 15 residues. The CDR3: CASSFEVLGQPNQFF. CDR3 sequence (DNA): TGTGCCAGCAGCTTCGAGGTTCTAGGACAGCCCAATCAGTTTTTT.

The gene calls are TRBV5-1 and TRBJ1-3; no firm D call. CDR3 length: 12 residues. V shed 0 bases and J shed 9 bases, with 7 bases lying between them. Germline V gives CDR1 SGHRS, CDR2 YFSETQ. The CDR3 loop is CASSLAGITIYF. CDR3 DNA: TGCGCCAGCAGCTTGGCGGGGATCACCATATATTTT.

This clone has a handful of counts. V and J are TRBV9 and TRBJ1-3; no definite D call. The CDR3 sequence is 14 residues long. CDR1 SGDLS and CDR2 YYNGEE come from the germline V gene. Trimming removed 3 bases from V and 3 bases from J, with 10 bases in between. The CDR3 bases are TGTGCCAGCAGCGAGTCCGAGCTTGGAAACACCATATATTTT. Protein: CASSESELGNTIYF.

The rearrangement uses TRBV18 and TRBJ1-2; TRBD1 might be the D (5 bases). Germline V gene lookup returns CDR1 KGHSH and CDR2 LQKENI. Trimming removed 3 bases at V and 6 bases at J, with 8 bases between. The CDR3 sequence is 12 residues long. In DNA form, the CDR3 reads TGTGCCAGCTCACCCAGGGAGGATGGCTACACCTTC. Translating it yields CASSPREDGYTF.

This clone was detected only a few times. CDR3 region: CASSKADGGRETQYF. CDR3 bases: TGTGCCAGCAGCAAAGCGGATGGGGGGAGGGAGACCCAGTACTTC. This chain uses TRBV21-1 with TRBJ2-5; the tabulated D call, TRBD2, remains unverified against the DNA. TRBV21-1 is listed as a pseudogene. The CDR3 has 15 residues.

The chain uses TRBV25-1 and TRBJ2-3, with a tentative D call TRBD2 (6 bases). CDR3 length equals 15 residues. Germline values: CDR1 MGHDK, CDR2 SYGVNS. V was clipped by 4 bases and J by 2 bases, with 13 bases between them. The DNA for the CDR3 is TGTGCCAGCAGTGCCTTTAGCGGTCTCACAGATACGCAGTATTTT. Its protein is CASSAFSGLTDTQYF. Full variable domain (missing parts from reference TRBV25-1 and TRBJ2-3): EADIYQTPRYLVIGTGKKITLECSQTMGHDKMYWYQQDPGMELHLIHYSYGVNSTEKGDLSSESTVSRIRTEHFPLTLESARPSHTSQYLCASSAFSGLTDTQYFGPGTRLTVL.

V and J are TRBV4-2 and TRBJ2-5; 10 bases fit TRBD2. Germline V gene lookup returns CDR1 LGHNA and CDR2 YNFKEQ. There are 17 residues in the CDR3. The V and J ends lost 4 bases and 5 bases, in that order; junction bases with no gene match: 13. The DNA of the CDR3 is TGTGCCAGCAGCCCCCGTGGAGCGGGGGGGCCAGAGGAGACCCAGTACTTC. It encodes CASSPRGAGGPEETQYF.

As DNA, the CDR3 is TGTGCCAGCAGTTACTCGAGGACTAGCGGGAGTTACGAGCAGTACTTC. Translating gives CASSYSRTSGSYEQYF. The chain has TRBV6-5 and TRBJ2-5; 13 nucleotides agree with TRBD2. Judging by the DNA end, TRBJ2-7 fits better; the J call may be wrong. CDR1 and CDR2 (germline): MNHEY, SVGAGI. The CDR3 loop spans 16 amino acids.

This chain joins TRBV19 and TRBJ2-2, with 7 positions matching TRBD1. The trim removed 4 bases at V and 13 bases at J, leaving 3 bases unmatched. Per germline, CDR1 LNHDA and CDR2 SQIVND (reference sequence). CDR3 size: 11 residues. The CDR3 coding sequence is TGTGCCAGTAGTAAAAACAGGGGGCTGTTTTTT. It specifies CASSKNRGLFF.

The genes are TRBV6-5 and TRBJ2-7; the match to TRBD2 covers 8 bases. The CDR3 length is 16 residues. Unmatched junction bases numbered 10, after V lost 0 bases and J lost 6 bases. The germline CDR1 and CDR2 sequences are MNHEY and SVGAGI. CDR3 protein: CASSYSLAGGVTEQYF. CDR3 DNA: TGTGCCAGCAGTTACTCTTTGGCGGGAGGAGTCACCGAGCAGTACTTC.

The V call is TRBV6-5, the J call TRBJ1-2, with TRBD1 matching 9 bases. Germline CDR1 is MNHEY and CDR2 is SVGAGI. The CDR3 consists of 15 residues. The junction had 8 bases not matched to a gene; V was cut back by 2 bases and J by 7 bases. The CDR3 DNA sequence: TGTGCCAGCAGTTACGGGGGACAGGGAGGGTTTGGCTACACCTTC. Translated: CASSYGGQGGFGYTF.

CDR3 amino acids: CASGLFLAGGPPSIQYF. CDR3 nucleotide sequence: TGTGCTAGTGGTTTGTTCCTAGCGGGAGGCCCTCCATCCATTCAGTACTTC. This chain links TRBV12-5 with TRBJ2-4; 11 bases map to TRBD2. Germline V lookup: CDR1 LGHNT, CDR2 FRNRAP. J lost 9 bases, V lost 2 bases, and 12 bases had no gene match. The CDR3 length is 17 residues.

This clone has a single count. The rearrangement joins TRBV5-1 to TRBJ2-7; 7 bases are shared with TRBD1. Trimming cost V 5 bases and J 0 bases; bases outside gene matches: 8. The CDR3 loop spans 15 amino acids. The germline V gene has CDR1 SGHRS and CDR2 YFSETQ. This chain's CDR3 is CASRFTGASSYEQYF. The CDR3, as DNA: TGCGCCAGCAGATTTACAGGGGCTAGCTCCTACGAGCAGTACTTC.

The J gene is TRBJ1-2, the V gene TRBV7-2; the match to TRBD1 covers 10 bases. The V and J ends lost 5 bases and 4 bases, in that order; junction bases with no gene match: 13. Germline CDR1 and CDR2: SGHTA and FQGNSA. The CDR3 is made up of 17 amino acids. Here the CDR3 reads CASSPTSGTGVGYGYTF. The CDR3 nucleotides are TGTGCCAGCAGCCCAACATCCGGGACAGGGGTCGGCTATGGCTACACCTTC.

The chain uses TRBV7-9 and TRBJ2-1, with 8 bases fitting TRBD1. CDR1 is SEHNR, CDR2 FQNEAQ, per germline (reference sequence). The CDR3 runs to 14 residues. V lost 2 bases to trimming and J lost 7 bases; unmatched junction nucleotides: 4. This CDR3 is CASSLHQGANEQFF. CDR3 in DNA: TGTGCCAGCAGCTTACACCAGGGGGCTAATGAGCAGTTCTTC. Using reference TRBV7-9 and TRBJ2-1 for the parts outside the CDR3, the full variable domain is DTGVSQNPRHKITKRGQNVTFRCDPISEHNRLYWYRQTLGQGPEFLTYFQNEAQLEKSRLLSDRFSAERPKGSFSTLEIQRTEQGDSAMYLCASSLHQGANEQFFGPGTRLTVL.

CDR3 DNA: TGTGCCAGCAGCGTAGTCGACACCTCCTATAATTCACCCCTCCACTTT. The encoded protein is CASSVVDTSYNSPLHF. The J gene is TRBJ1-6, the V gene TRBV9; D is ambiguous. Germline V lookup: CDR1 SGDLS, CDR2 YYNGEE. The CDR3 contains 16 residues. V gave up 0 bases and J gave up 0 bases, with 7 bases separating them.

V and J are TRBV23-1 and TRBJ2-7; TRBD1 might be the D (6 bases). TRBV23-1 is assigned to the ORF class and has an uncertain function. Trimming took 8 bases from V and 3 from J, leaving 17 bases between them. The CDR3 consists of 14 residues. CDR3 loop: CASCSKTGVYEQYF. The CDR3 DNA reads as TGCGCCAGCTGTTCCAAGACAGGAGTCTACGAGCAGTACTTC.

This chain connects TRBV28 to TRBJ2-7, with 7 bases fitting TRBD2. CDR3 size: 16 residues. V was pared by 6 bases and J by 1 base, with 12 bases of the junction left unmatched. In germline, CDR1 is MDHEN, CDR2 SYDVKM. The CDR3, as DNA: TGTGCCAGCAGCCCTGAGGTTCAGGGACTATCCTACGAGCAGTACTTC. It codes for CASSPEVQGLSYEQYF.

This rearrangement joins TRBV6-5 to TRBJ2-3; D ambiguous. This CDR3 region has 12 residues. The V gene's germline CDR1 is MNHEY and CDR2 SVGAGI. Trimming shortened V by 0 bases and J by 5 bases, and 3 bases separated the two germline ends. The CDR3 nucleotides are TGTGCCAGCAGTTACTCTAAAGATACGCAGTATTTT. The encoded protein is CASSYSKDTQYF.

The chain links TRBV28 to TRBJ2-5; D is ambiguous. The J call may be faulty, since TRBJ2-7 better matches the DNA end. Germline CDR1 reads MDHEN; CDR2 reads SYDVKM. The CDR3 consists of 12 residues. As DNA, the CDR3 is TGTGCCAGCAGGCTCCAAACCTACGAGCAGTACTTC. Its protein product is CASRLQTYEQYF.

This rearrangement joins TRBV18 to TRBJ2-2, with 8 bases lining up with TRBD1. Looked up from germline, CDR1 is KGHSH and CDR2 is LQKENI. This CDR3 spans 15 amino acids. V trimming: 5 bases; J trimming: 1 base; junction bases outside the gene matches: 3. CDR3 bases: TGTGCCAGCTCATCGGGACAGGAGAACACCGGGGAGCTGTTTTTT. Translating it yields CASSSGQENTGELFF.

The chain uses TRBV30 and TRBJ1-3; no firm D call. The V gene lost 3 bases and the J gene lost 0 bases, with 6 bases spanning the gap. This CDR3 is 13 amino acids long. CDR1 and CDR2 (germline): GTSNPN, SVGIG (reference sequence). CDR3 in DNA: TGTGCCTGGAGACTGATCTCTGGAAACACCATATATTTT. This codes for CAWRLISGNTIYF.

This clone was picked up a small number of times. The chain couples TRBV19 to TRBJ2-2; TRBD2 matches at 11 bases. The CDR3 is 15 residues long. V lost 5 bases and J lost 7; bases outside the gene matches: 6. Looked up from germline, CDR1 is LNHDA and CDR2 is SQIVND (reference sequence). The DNA of the CDR3 is TGTGCCAGTAGTCCCAGACTAGCGGGAAGCGGGGAGCTGTTTTTT. Translating it yields CASSPRLAGSGELFF.

The chain joins TRBV7-8 to TRBJ2-7; D may be TRBD2 (7 bases). CDR1 and CDR2 from the germline V gene are SGHVS and FQNEAQ. Trimming left V 0 bases short and J 1 base short, with 13 bases between. The CDR3 sequence is 16 residues long. The CDR3 sequence: CASSLAPGGPSYEQYF. The CDR3 DNA sequence: TGTGCCAGCAGCTTAGCGCCGGGGGGCCCTTCCTACGAGCAGTACTTC.

V and J are TRBV5-1 and TRBJ1-1; weak D call: TRBD1 (6 bases). V was pared by 6 bases and J by 0 bases, with 21 bases between. The V gene's germline CDR1 is SGHRS and CDR2 YFSETQ. The CDR3 contains 17 residues. The CDR3 here is CASTTDTARGMNTEAFF. The CDR3 DNA follows: TGCGCCAGCACTACAGACACAGCGAGGGGGATGAACACTGAAGCTTTCTTT.

This clone was seen only a few times. The chain carries TRBV6-5 and TRBJ2-7; D not resolved. The CDR3 extends over 12 amino acids. V was shortened by 9 bases and J by 2 bases, with 11 bases between the two germline ends. Germline CDR1 and CDR2: MNHEY and SVGAGI. CDR3 protein: CASGSLTYEQYF. The DNA for the CDR3 is TGTGCCAGTGGCAGTCTGACCTACGAGCAGTACTTC.